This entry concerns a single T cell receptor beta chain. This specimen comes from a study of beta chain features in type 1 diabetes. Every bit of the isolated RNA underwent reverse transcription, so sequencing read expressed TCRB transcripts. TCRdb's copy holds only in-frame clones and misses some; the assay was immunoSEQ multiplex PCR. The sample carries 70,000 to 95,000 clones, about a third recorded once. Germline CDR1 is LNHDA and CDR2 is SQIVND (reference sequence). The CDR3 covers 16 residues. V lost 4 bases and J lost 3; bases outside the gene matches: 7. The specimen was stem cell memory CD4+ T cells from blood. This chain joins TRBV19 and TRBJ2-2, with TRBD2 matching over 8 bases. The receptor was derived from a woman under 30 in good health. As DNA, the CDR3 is TGTGCCAGTAGTACCGGACTAGCAAGAGACACCGGGGAGCTGTTTTTT. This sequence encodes CASSTGLARDTGELFF.